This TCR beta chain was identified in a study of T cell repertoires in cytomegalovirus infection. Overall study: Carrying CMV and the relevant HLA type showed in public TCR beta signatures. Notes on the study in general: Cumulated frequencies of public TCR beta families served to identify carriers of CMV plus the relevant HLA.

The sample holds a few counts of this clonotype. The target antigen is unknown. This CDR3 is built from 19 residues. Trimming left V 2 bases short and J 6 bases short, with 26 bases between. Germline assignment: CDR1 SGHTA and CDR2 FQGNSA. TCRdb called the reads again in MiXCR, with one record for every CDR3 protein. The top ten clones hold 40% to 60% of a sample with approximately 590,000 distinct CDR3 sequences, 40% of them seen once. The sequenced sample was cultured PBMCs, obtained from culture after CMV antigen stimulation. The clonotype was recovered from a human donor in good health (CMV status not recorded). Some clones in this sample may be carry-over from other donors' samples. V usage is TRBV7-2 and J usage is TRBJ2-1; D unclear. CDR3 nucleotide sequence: TGTGCCAGCAGCTTACCCCGCGGTTTTCGAAGGGAAAGAGGCAATGAGCAGTTCTTC. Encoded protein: CASSLPRGFRRERGNEQFF. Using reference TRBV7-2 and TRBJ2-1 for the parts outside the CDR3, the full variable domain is GAGVSQSPSNKVTEKGKDVELRCDPISGHTALYWYRQSLGQGLEFLIYFQGNSAPDKSGLPSDRFSAERTGGSVSTLTIQRTQQEDSAVYLCASSLPRGFRRERGNEQFFGPGTRLTVL.